Shown below are 15 T cell receptor beta chains from a single sample sequenced in a study of cytomegalovirus exposure and HLA in healthy donors. PCR primers comprised 60 Vbeta and 13 Jbeta primers. Profiled with immunoSEQ multiplex PCR; TCRdb holds only in-frame clones, not every one. The profile shows 150,000 to 200,000 clones, around 68% of them singletons. Sequenced material: PBMCs. The origin of the receptors is a man aged 50 to 59 in good health and CMV-seronegative.

A few counts support this clone. This chain connects TRBV7-2 to TRBJ2-5; no clear D gene. V was shortened by 6 bases and J by 4 bases, with 6 bases between the two germline ends. The germline CDR1 and CDR2 sequences are SGHTA and FQGNSA. The CDR3 extends over 11 amino acids. In DNA form, the CDR3 reads TGTGCCAGCAGATTCCTAGAGACCCAGTACTTC. This codes for CASRFLETQYF.

The rearrangement links TRBV7-2 to TRBJ1-6, with no clear D. The CDR3 contains 15 residues. V lost 2 bases to trimming and J lost 7 bases, with 12 bases between them. CDR1 SGHTA and CDR2 FQGNSA come from the germline V gene. CDR3 residues: CASSLNGPLNSPLHF. CDR3 DNA: TGTGCCAGCAGCTTAAATGGGCCTTTGAATTCACCCCTCCACTTT.

Only one count was recorded for this clone. The gene calls are TRBV9 and TRBJ2-7; 11 bases agree with TRBD2. This CDR3 contains 16 residues. The J segment lost 6 bases and the V segment lost 0 bases, leaving 8 bases of the junction unmatched. CDR1 and CDR2 (germline): SGDLS, YYNGEE. CDR3 sequence (DNA): TGTGCCAGCAGCGTAGAAGGTAGCGGGGGGGTAGGCGAGCAGTACTTC. Its translation: CASSVEGSGGVGEQYF.

The V and J genes are TRBV4-1 and TRBJ2-6; 13 bases map to TRBD2. V was pared by 4 bases and J by 2 bases, with 5 bases of the junction left unmatched. Per germline, CDR1 MGHRA and CDR2 YSYEKL. The CDR3 consists of 18 residues. The CDR3 bases are TGCGCCAGCAGCCCGGGACTAGCGGGGAGTACTGGGGCCAACGTCCTGACTTTC. Its translation: CASSPGLAGSTGANVLTF.

This clone has only a few counts. The V gene is TRBV2, the J gene TRBJ2-7; D possibly corresponds to TRBD1 (5 bases). The germline V gene has CDR1 SNHLY and CDR2 FYNNEI. The length of the CDR3 is 11 residues. The V end was cut by 7 bases, the J end by 3 bases, with 7 bases between. The CDR3 DNA follows: TGTGCCAGCATGCAGGGCTACGAGCAGTACTTC. Protein product: CASMQGYEQYF.

The J gene is TRBJ1-6, the V gene TRBV27; a possible D gene is TRBD1 (6 bases). CDR1 and CDR2 (germline): MNHEY, SMNVEV (reference sequence). V gave up 7 bases and J gave up 7 bases, with 14 bases separating them. CDR3 length: 14 amino acids. The CDR3 nucleotides read TGTGCCAGCACCCCGAGGGGGACCAATTCACCCCTCCACTTT. Its translation is CASTPRGTNSPLHF.

V and J are TRBV7-2 and TRBJ1-5, with 7 bases aligning to TRBD1. CDR1 and CDR2 (germline): SGHTA, FQGNSA. V shed 3 bases and J 7 bases; nucleotides not matched to a gene: 6. CDR3 length: 14 amino acids. CDR3 DNA sequence: TGTGCCAGCAGCTTTTCGGACAGGACCCAGCCCCAGCATTTT. This encodes CASSFSDRTQPQHF.

This chain links TRBV7-2 with TRBJ2-2; D ambiguous. CDR3 length: 16 residues. From germline, CDR1 is SGHTA and CDR2 FQGNSA. V was cut by 5 bases and J by 4 bases, with 17 bases left in between. The chain's CDR3 is CASSAGDSGATGELFF. CDR3 coding DNA: TGTGCCAGCAGCGCCGGTGATAGTGGAGCCACCGGGGAGCTGTTTTTT.

V is TRBV28 and J is TRBJ1-1; 7 bases fit TRBD1. Germline values: CDR1 MDHEN, CDR2 SYDVKM. V lost 8 bases to trimming and J lost 10 bases; unmatched junction nucleotides: 10. The CDR3 has 12 residues. CDR3 sequence: CASGTPGQRAFF. CDR3 nucleotides: TGTGCCAGCGGGACACCGGGACAGAGAGCTTTCTTT.

The genes are TRBV10-2 and TRBJ2-2; 7 bases map to TRBD1. The CDR3 is 16 amino acids. Trimming removed 6 bases from V and 2 bases from J; junction bases left unmatched: 9. Germline V gives CDR1 WSHSY, CDR2 SAAADI. CDR3 in amino acids: CASRTPGQINTGELFF. Here the CDR3 DNA reads TGCGCCAGCAGGACACCGGGACAGATTAACACCGGGGAGCTGTTTTTT.

This chain links TRBV7-2 with TRBJ1-3; the D is unclear. V dropped 1 base and J dropped 2 bases, with 9 bases sitting between them. Germline values: CDR1 SGHTA, CDR2 FQGNSA. The CDR3 is 15 amino acids. CDR3 DNA sequence: TGTGCCAGCAGCTTAGTCTCAGGCGCTGGAAACACCATATATTTT. The encoded protein is CASSLVSGAGNTIYF. Variable domain in full (rest from reference TRBV7-2 and TRBJ1-3): GAGVSQSPSNKVTEKGKDVELRCDPISGHTALYWYRQSLGQGLEFLIYFQGNSAPDKSGLPSDRFSAERTGGSVSTLTIQRTQQEDSAVYLCASSLVSGAGNTIYFGEGSWLTVV.

This clone showed up just a few times. This chain links TRBV28 with TRBJ1-5; no clear D gene. CDR1 is MDHEN, CDR2 SYDVKM, per germline. The V and J ends lost 2 bases and 1 base respectively, with 15 bases between them. The CDR3 length is 17 residues. Written as DNA, the CDR3 is TGTGCCAGCAGTTTACCCCCGAGGGTTCGAAGCAATCAGCCCCAGCATTTT. Translation gives CASSLPPRVRSNQPQHF.

V is TRBV19 and J is TRBJ1-3; 8 positions match TRBD1. V lost 6 bases, J lost 0 bases, and 7 bases stayed unmatched. The CDR3 has 16 amino acids. The V gene's germline CDR1 is LNHDA and CDR2 SQIVND (reference sequence). In nucleotides, the CDR3 is TGTGCCAGTAGCTTGACAGGGGACTACTCTGGAAACACCATATATTTT. Amino acid sequence: CASSLTGDYSGNTIYF.

This sequence joins TRBV19 and TRBJ2-7, with TRBD1 identical over 7 bases. Germline CDR1 is LNHDA and CDR2 is SQIVND (reference sequence). V was pared by 3 bases and J by 3 bases, with 5 bases of the junction left unmatched. CDR3 size: 14 residues. The chain's CDR3 is CASSMTGTYYEQYF. The CDR3, as DNA: TGTGCCAGTAGTATGACAGGGACCTACTACGAGCAGTACTTC.

The rearrangement links TRBV6-5 to TRBJ1-2; the D gene is possibly TRBD1 (5 bases). The V gene lost 6 bases and the J gene lost 3 bases, with 14 bases spanning the gap. CDR3 length equals 14 residues. Germline assignment: CDR1 MNHEY and CDR2 SVGAGI. This CDR3 reads CASSLGGQHYGYTF. The DNA for the CDR3 is TGTGCCAGCAGCCTCGGTGGACAACACTATGGCTACACCTTC.